This T cell receptor (beta chain) was sequenced during a study of technical replicates of blood from several donors. In germline, CDR1 is LGHNA, CDR2 YSLEER. Trimming stripped 1 base from V and 5 bases from J, with 11 bases between. The CDR3 has 14 residues. Sequencing used immunoSEQ multiplex PCR; TCRdb keeps in-frame clones, though not all of them. This table holds about 68,000 clones, under 98% found once. The source is a human donor in good health. This chain links TRBV4-3 with TRBJ1-1; D is undetermined. The sequencing input was T cells isolated from PBMCs. CDR3: CASSQAPGWTEAFF. The DNA of the CDR3 is TGCGCCAGCAGCCAAGCCCCGGGGTGGACTGAAGCTTTCTTT.